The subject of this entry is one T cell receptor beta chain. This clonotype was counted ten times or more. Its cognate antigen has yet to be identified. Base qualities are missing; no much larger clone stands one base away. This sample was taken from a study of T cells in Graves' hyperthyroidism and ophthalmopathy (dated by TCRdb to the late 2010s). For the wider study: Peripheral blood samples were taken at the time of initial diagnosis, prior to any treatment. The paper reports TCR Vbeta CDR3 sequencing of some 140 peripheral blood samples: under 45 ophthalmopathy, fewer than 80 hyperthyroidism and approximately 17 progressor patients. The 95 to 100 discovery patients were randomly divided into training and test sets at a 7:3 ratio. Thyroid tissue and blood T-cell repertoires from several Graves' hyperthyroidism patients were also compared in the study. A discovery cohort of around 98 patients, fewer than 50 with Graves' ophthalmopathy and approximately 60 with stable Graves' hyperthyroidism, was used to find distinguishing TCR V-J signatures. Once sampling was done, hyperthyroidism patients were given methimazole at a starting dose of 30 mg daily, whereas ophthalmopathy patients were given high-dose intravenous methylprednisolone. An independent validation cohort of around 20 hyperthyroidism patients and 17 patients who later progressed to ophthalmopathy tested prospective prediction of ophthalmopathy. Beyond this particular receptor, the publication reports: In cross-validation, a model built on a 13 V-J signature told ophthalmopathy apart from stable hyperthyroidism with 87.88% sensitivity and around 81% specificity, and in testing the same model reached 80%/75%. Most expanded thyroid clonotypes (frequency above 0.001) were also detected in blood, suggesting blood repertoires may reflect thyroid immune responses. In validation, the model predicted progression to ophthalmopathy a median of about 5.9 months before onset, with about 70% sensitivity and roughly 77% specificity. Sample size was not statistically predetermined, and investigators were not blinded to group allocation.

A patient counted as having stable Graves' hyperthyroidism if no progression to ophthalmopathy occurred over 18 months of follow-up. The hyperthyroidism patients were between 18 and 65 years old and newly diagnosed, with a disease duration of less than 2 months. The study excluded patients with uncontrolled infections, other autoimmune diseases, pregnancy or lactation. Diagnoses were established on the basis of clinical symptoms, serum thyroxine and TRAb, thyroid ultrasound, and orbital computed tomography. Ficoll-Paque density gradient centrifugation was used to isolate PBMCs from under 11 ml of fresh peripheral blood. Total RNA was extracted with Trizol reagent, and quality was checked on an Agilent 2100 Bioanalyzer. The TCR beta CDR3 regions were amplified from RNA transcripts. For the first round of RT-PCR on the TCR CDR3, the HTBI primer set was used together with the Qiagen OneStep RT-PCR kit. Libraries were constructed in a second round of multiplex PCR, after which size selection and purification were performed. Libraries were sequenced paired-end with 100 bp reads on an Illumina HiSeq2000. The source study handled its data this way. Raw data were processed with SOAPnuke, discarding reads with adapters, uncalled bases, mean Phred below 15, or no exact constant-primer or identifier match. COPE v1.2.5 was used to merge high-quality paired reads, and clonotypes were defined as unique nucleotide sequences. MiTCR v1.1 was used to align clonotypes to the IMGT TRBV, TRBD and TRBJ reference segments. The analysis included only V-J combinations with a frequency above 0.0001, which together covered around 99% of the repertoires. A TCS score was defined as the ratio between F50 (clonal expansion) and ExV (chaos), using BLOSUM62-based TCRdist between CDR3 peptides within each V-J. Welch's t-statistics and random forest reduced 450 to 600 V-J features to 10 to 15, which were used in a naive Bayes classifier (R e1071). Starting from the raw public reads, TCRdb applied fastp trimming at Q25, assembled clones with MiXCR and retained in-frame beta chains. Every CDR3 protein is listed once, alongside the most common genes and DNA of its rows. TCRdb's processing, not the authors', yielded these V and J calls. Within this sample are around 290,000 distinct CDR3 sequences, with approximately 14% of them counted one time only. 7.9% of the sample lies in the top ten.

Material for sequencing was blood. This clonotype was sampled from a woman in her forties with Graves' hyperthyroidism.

The DNA sequence is as follows: TGTGCCAGCAGCCCTCCCCTGGTTGAAGCTTTCTTT. This sequence encodes CASSPPLVEAFF. In this chain, TRBV28 is recombined with TRBJ1-1, with the D gene not clear enough to name. The CDR3 numbers 12 residues from cysteine through phenylalanine. The DNA shown is the 36-base CDR3, in frame from base 1. V lost 6 bases and J lost 7 bases; the stretch between them is 12 bases long. The germline V gene provides CDR1 MDHEN and CDR2 SYDVKM.